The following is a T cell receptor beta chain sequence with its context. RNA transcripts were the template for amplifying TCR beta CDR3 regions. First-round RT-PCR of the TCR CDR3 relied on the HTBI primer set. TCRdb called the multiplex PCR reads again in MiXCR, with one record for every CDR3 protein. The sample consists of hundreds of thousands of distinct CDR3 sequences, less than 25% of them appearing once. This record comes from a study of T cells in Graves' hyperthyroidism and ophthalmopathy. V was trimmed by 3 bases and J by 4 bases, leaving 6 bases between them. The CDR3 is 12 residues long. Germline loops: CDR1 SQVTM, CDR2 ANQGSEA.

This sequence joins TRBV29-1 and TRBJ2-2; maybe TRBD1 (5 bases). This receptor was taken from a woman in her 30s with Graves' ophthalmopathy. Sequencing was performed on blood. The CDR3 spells CSVDQGTGELFF. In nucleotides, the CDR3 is TGCAGCGTTGATCAGGGCACCGGGGAGCTGTTTTTT.